The entry below gives a single TCR beta chain sequence along with its context. Its antigen is unknown. No qualities accompany the bases; no much larger clone lies one base away. The immunoSEQ Assay, a bias-controlled multiplex PCR, was used to amplify TCRbeta CDR3 regions from genomic DNA. On the study's bioinformatics: Within the assay, amplification of reference gene primers was used to estimate how many nucleated cells each sample contained. To quantify the absolute abundance of each unique TCRbeta CDR3 rearrangement, sequence reads were collapsed and filtered. For each sample, productive Simpson clonality was calculated as the square root of Simpson's diversity index across productive rearrangements. TCRdb took this table from immuneACCESS and kept in-frame rearrangements with V and J called. Such tables lack part of the clones; where checked against another copy, unresolved V genes explain under half of the gap, and the rest is unexplained. That table is the source of V, J and clone size, and D and trimming were worked out from the DNA. In this sample the table shows a few hundred thousand clones, 70% to 90% of which occur a single time. Jointly, the top ten make up roughly 4% of the sample.

This sample was taken from a study of blood T cell repertoires in COVID-19 (dated by TCRdb to about 2020). About the full investigation: The collaborator samples originated in the United States, Italy and Spain and spanned the acute and convalescent phases of COVID-19. A de-identified subject ID, COVID-19 status, age in years and sex were almost always included in the sample metadata. The samples were drawn from the first 160 participants of the ongoing ImmuneRACE study and from 950 to 1,500 subjects provided by 6 global collaborators. A freely available public database, intended as a resource for researchers studying the immune response to SARS-CoV-2, is where the repertoires were released. Where available, HLA class I and class II types were obtained from metadata supplied by the sample provider rather than from assay-based typing. Subjects who had been exposed to COVID-19, were actively infected with it, or had recovered from it provided the deeply sampled blood TCRbeta repertoires that made up the dataset. The prospective study material was composed of cDNA or gDNA derived from T cells, B-cell-depleted T cells, or PBMCs.

Trimming takes 4 bases from V and 1 base from J, and the germline ends sit 10 bases apart. Including cysteine and phenylalanine, the CDR3 has 14 amino acids. Here the CDR3 DNA is all that survives: 42 bases in frame from base 1. For CDR1 and CDR2, the germline V gene (reference sequence) lists SEHNR and FQNEAQ. The research as a whole found: The quantity of clinical and demographic metadata differed by source and by participant and was supplied without curation.

Participants in the prospective study were aged 18 to 89 years, lived in 20 to 30 United States geographic areas, and enrolled through a virtual design. In the prospective study, participants were assigned to cohorts based on the clinical history participants reported in a screening survey and a study questionnaire. Exposed participants were defined as having been in contact with someone with a PCR-confirmed or clinician-diagnosed COVID-19 case within 2 weeks of study entry. Each participant in the prospective study had whole blood, serum and a nasopharyngeal or oropharyngeal swab collected by mobile phlebotomists. Prospective study participants could optionally give additional blood draws and questionnaires over a roughly 2-month period. Before DNA extraction, blood samples from the prospective study were shipped at room temperature or frozen.

This receptor was identified in a woman aged 25 to 39 who had been exposed to COVID-19. Rearrangement joined TRBV7-9 to TRBJ1-2; tentative D gene TRBD1, with 6 bases matching. Sequencing was done on a sample of PBMCs or T cells enriched from blood (not recorded which). The CDR3 region: CASSSDSLNYGYTF. The DNA sequence is given as TGTGCCAGCAGCTCGGACAGCCTTAACTATGGCTACACCTTC.